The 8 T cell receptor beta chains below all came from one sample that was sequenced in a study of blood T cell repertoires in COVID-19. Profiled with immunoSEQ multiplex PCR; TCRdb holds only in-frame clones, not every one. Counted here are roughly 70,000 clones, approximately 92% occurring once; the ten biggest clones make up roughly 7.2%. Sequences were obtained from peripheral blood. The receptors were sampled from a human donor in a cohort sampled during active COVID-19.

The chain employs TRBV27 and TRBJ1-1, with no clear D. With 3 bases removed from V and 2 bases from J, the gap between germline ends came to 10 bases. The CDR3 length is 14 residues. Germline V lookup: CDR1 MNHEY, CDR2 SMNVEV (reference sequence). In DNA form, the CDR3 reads TGTGCCAGCAGTTTTAGTACAGCAAACACTGAAGCTTTCTTT. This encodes CASSFSTANTEAFF.

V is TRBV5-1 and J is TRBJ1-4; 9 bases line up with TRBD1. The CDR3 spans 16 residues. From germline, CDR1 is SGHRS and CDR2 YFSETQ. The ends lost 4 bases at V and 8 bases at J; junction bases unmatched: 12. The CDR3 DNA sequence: TGCGCCAGCAGCCTATCTACGGACAGGGGAAGAGAAAAACTGTTTTTT. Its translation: CASSLSTDRGREKLFF.

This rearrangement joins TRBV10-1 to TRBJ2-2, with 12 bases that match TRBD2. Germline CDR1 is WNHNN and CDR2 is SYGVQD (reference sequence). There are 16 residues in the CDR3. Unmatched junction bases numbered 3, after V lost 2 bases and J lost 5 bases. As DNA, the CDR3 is TGCGCCAGCAGTGAGACTAGCGGGGGGAGTACCGGGGAGCTGTTTTTT. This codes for CASSETSGGSTGELFF.

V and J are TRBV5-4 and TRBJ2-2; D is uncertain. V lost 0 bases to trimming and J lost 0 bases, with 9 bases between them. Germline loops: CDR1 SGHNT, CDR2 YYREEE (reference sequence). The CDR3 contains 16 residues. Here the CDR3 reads CASSLGPPANTGELFF. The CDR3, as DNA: TGTGCCAGCAGCTTGGGCCCCCCGGCGAACACCGGGGAGCTGTTTTTT.

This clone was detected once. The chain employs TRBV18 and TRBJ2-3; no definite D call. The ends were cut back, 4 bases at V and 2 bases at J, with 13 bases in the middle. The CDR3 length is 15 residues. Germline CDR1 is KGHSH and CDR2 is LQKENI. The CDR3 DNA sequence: TGTGCCAGCTCACTCGGGTCCTTTCTCACAGATACGCAGTATTTT. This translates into CASSLGSFLTDTQYF.

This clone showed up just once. This CDR3 is CSVARQADYNEQFF. The CDR3 DNA reads as TGCAGCGTTGCGAGACAGGCAGACTACAATGAGCAGTTCTTC. J is TRBJ2-1 and V is TRBV29-1; possible D gene TRBD1, 6 bases. The V end lost 4 bases, the J end lost 3 bases, and 13 bases lay between the germline ends. CDR3 size: 14 residues. In germline, CDR1 is SQVTM, CDR2 ANQGSEA.

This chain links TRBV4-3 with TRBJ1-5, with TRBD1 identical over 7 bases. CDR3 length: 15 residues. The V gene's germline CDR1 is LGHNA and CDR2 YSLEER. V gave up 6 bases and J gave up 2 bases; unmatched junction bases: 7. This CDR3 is CASSTRQGGNQPQHF. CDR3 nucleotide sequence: TGCGCCAGCAGTACTAGACAGGGAGGCAATCAGCCCCAGCATTTT.

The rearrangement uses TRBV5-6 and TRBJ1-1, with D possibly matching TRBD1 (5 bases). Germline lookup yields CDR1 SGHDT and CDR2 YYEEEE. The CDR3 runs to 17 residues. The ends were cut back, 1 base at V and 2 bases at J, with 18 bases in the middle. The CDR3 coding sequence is TGTGCCAGCAGCTTGATTCCGATGGGGCAGGAAAACACTGAAGCTTTCTTT. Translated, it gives CASSLIPMGQENTEAFF.